These T cell receptor beta chains were read from a single sample in a study of blood T cell repertoires in COVID-19. Some clones are missing from TCRdb's copy, which holds only in-frame ones; the method was immunoSEQ multiplex PCR. The sample has about 110,000 clones, 87% seen once. The sequencing input was peripheral blood. All receptors derive from a human donor in a cohort sampled during active COVID-19. Both conserved end residues are part of each CDR3. The order of the fields is V gene, J gene, D gene, clone size, CDR3 DNA, CDR3 protein. A D gene is named only where the DNA matches it firmly. Clone size appears in some rows only: once, few, many, or a class for an expanded clone.

TRBV7-9	TRBJ1-1	TRBD1	.	TGTGCCAGCAGCCCCGACAGGGGGCCCGTCGCTTTCTTT	CASSPDRGPVAFF
TRBV5-6	TRBJ1-2	.	.	TGTGCCAGCAGCTTGGCCGAGAACTATGGCTACACCTTC	CASSLAENYGYTF
TRBV6-5	TRBJ1-2	.	.	TGTGCCAGCAGTTCGAAGGGGTATGGCTACACCTTC	CASSSKGYGYTF
TRBV11-3	TRBJ1-3	TRBD1	.	TGTGCCAGCAGCCGCGGGACAGTTGGAAACACCATATATTTT	CASSRGTVGNTIYF
TRBV6-6	TRBJ1-6	.	.	TGTGCCAGCAGTAAAAATAACAGAGCCTATAATTCACCCCTCCACTTT	CASSKNNRAYNSPLHF
TRBV4-1	TRBJ2-2	TRBD1	.	TGCGCCAGCAGCCGGACAGGGGACAGGGAGCTGTTTTTT	CASSRTGDRELFF
TRBV6-5	TRBJ2-7	TRBD1	.	TGTGCCAGCAGACCTGCCTCAGGGGGCCGGTACGAGCAGTACTTC	CASRPASGGRYEQYF
TRBV12-5	TRBJ2-1	.	.	TGTGCTAGTGGCGGTTTTGGGGGCGTGCAGTTCTTC	CASGGFGGVQFF
TRBV30	TRBJ2-1	.	.	TGTGCCTGGAGTGTACTAGGGGGTGAGCAGTTCTTC	CAWSVLGGEQFF
TRBV3-1/TRBV3-2	TRBJ1-1	TRBD1	.	TGTGCCAGCAGGACAAAGGGGGCAACGAACACTGAAGCTTTCTTT	CASRTKGATNTEAFF
TRBV5-1	TRBJ1-2	TRBD1	.	TGCGCCAGCAGCTTTGCACAGGGGAATCATGGCTACACCTTC	CASSFAQGNHGYTF
TRBV7-9	TRBJ1-2	.	.	TGTGCCAGCAGCTTAGCGGGGGCTGGCTATGGCTACACCTTC	CASSLAGAGYGYTF
TRBV11-1	TRBJ2-7	TRBD1	.	TGTGCCAGCAGCATTGGACAGGGGGCAGGCGAGCAGTACTTC	CASSIGQGAGEQYF
TRBV29-1	TRBJ2-5	.	.	TGCAGCGTTGAAGAGCGTGGAGAGACCCAGTACTTC	CSVEERGETQYF
TRBV6-5	TRBJ2-7	TRBD1	.	TGTGCCAGCAGGTACAGGGGGTCCTACGAGCAGTACTTC	CASRYRGSYEQYF
TRBV6-5	TRBJ1-1	.	once	TGTGCCAGCAGCTCCGGGGGGGGGAACACTGAAGCTTTCTTT	CASSSGGGNTEAFF
TRBV3-1/TRBV3-2	TRBJ2-6	.	.	TGTGCCAGCAGCGCGCAGGGATCCGGGGCCAACGTCCTGACTTTC	CASSAQGSGANVLTF
TRBV2	TRBJ2-7	.	.	TGTGCCAGCAGTTGGGAACAGGGTATGTACGAGCAGTACTTC	CASSWEQGMYEQYF
TRBV25-1	TRBJ2-3	.	.	TGTGCCAGCAGTGAATATATATCTAGGCAGGGATATGAAAATACGCAGTATTTT	CASSEYISRQGYENTQYF
TRBV9	TRBJ2-5	.	.	TGTGCCAGCAGCCCCCGGACAGAAGAGACCCAGTACTTC	CASSPRTEETQYF
TRBV27	TRBJ1-6	TRBD1	.	TGTGCCAGCAGTGAACAGGGGGCGAACTATAATTCACCCCTCCACTTT	CASSEQGANYNSPLHF
TRBV5-1	TRBJ2-5	.	.	TGCGCCAGCAGCTTGGGCGGAGGTGTAAGGGCAGAGACCCAGTACTTC	CASSLGGGVRAETQYF
TRBV15	TRBJ1-2	.	.	TGTGCCACCAGCAGAGTGGGCGGAGGTCCCGATGGCTACACCTTC	CATSRVGGGPDGYTF
TRBV7-9	TRBJ2-1	.	.	TGTGCCAGCAGCTTAGCGCTTACGAGCTCCTACAATGAGCAGTTCTTC	CASSLALTSSYNEQFF
TRBV29-1	TRBJ1-5	TRBD1	.	TGCAGCGTTAGACAGGGGGCAGGTCAGCCCCAGCATTTT	CSVRQGAGQPQHF
TRBV6-6	TRBJ2-1	TRBD2	few	TGTGCCAGCAGTTCGCTGGGACTAGCGGGTCTAGGTGAGCAGTTCTTC	CASSSLGLAGLGEQFF
TRBV19	TRBJ2-5	TRBD1	.	TGTGCCAGTAGTAGGGGACAGCAAGAGACCCAGTACTTC	CASSRGQQETQYF
TRBV19	TRBJ1-5	.	once	TGTGCCAGTAGTATAACCCGCCCGGGGAGGTTAGGTGGCAATCAGCCCCAGCATTTT	CASSITRPGRLGGNQPQHF
TRBV13	TRBJ2-3	TRBD1	.	TGTGCCAGCAGCTTCAGGACGACAGGGGGCACAGATACGCAGTATTTT	CASSFRTTGGTDTQYF
TRBV24-1	TRBJ1-1	.	.	TGTGCCACCAGTGGGACAGATGAAGCTTTCTTT	CATSGTDEAFF
TRBV6-2/TRBV6-3	TRBJ2-7	.	.	TGTGCCAGCAGTTACTCTCGGGAGAACTCCTACGAGCAGTACTTC	CASSYSRENSYEQYF
TRBV6-5	TRBJ1-1	.	.	TGTGCCGGCCGGGTTGCGTCGAAGCCTGAAGCTTTCTTT	CAGRVASKPEAFF
TRBV2	TRBJ1-5	.	once	TGTGCCAGCAGTGAGGGACGGGGGAATCAGCCCCAGCATTTT	CASSEGRGNQPQHF
TRBV5-6	TRBJ2-1	TRBD2	once	TGTGCCAGCACCAAGCGGGAGGACTACAATGAGCAGTTCTTC	CASTKREDYNEQFF
TRBV4-1	TRBJ1-1	.	.	TGCGCCAGCAGCCAAGTGGGGGGGACTGAAGCTTTCTTT	CASSQVGGTEAFF
TRBV13	TRBJ2-4	.	once	TGTGCCAGCAGCTCTAGTAACATTCAGTACTTC	CASSSSNIQYF
TRBV6-6	TRBJ1-5	.	once	TGTGCCAGCAGCACAGATAATCAGCCCCAGCATTTT	CASSTDNQPQHF
TRBV5-4	TRBJ1-1	TRBD1	.	TGTGCCAGCAGCCCGCGGGACAGGGGGCGAGGCACTGAAGCTTTCTTT	CASSPRDRGRGTEAFF
TRBV7-9	TRBJ2-1	TRBD2	.	TGTGCCAGCAGCCCCCGACTAGCGGGAGGGTTGTTCTTC	CASSPRLAGGLFF
TRBV5-4	TRBJ1-1	TRBD1	.	TGTGCCAGCAGCTGGTGGATATTGGAGGGGGCGTTTGACACTGAAGCTTTCTTT	CASSWWILEGAFDTEAFF
TRBV2	TRBJ1-2	.	many	TGTGCCAGCACCTCTTTGGGGGCAGTAGGCGCGGGCTATGGCTACACCTTC	CASTSLGAVGAGYGYTF
TRBV10-3	TRBJ2-3	.	.	TGTGCCATCAGTGAATCGACAGATACGCAGTATTTT	CAISESTDTQYF
TRBV27	TRBJ2-3	.	.	TGTGCCAGCAGTCCCTGGGGAGACACAGATACGCAGTATTTT	CASSPWGDTDTQYF
TRBV6-5	TRBJ2-7	TRBD1	.	TGTGCCAGCAGTTACCAGCCAGGGGGCTTCTACGAGCAGTACTTC	CASSYQPGGFYEQYF
TRBV7-3	TRBJ2-3	TRBD2	.	TGTGCCAGCGGACTAGCGTCCCGCACAGATACGCAGTATTTT	CASGLASRTDTQYF
TRBV5-6	TRBJ2-7	.	.	TGTGCCAGCAGCTTGATTTGGGGGCGATCCTACGAGCAGTACTTC	CASSLIWGRSYEQYF
TRBV28	TRBJ2-4	.	.	TGTGCCAGCAGTTTAACAGAGCAGATTTTAGCCAAAAACATTCAGTACTTC	CASSLTEQILAKNIQYF
TRBV5-6	TRBJ1-1	.	.	TGTGCCAGCCGACGACAGGTAGAATTTCAGAACACTGAAGCTTTCTTT	CASRRQVEFQNTEAFF
TRBV6-2/TRBV6-3	TRBJ2-1	.	.	TGTGCCAGCAGCTTCCGTACATGGCCCTACAATGAGCAGTTCTTC	CASSFRTWPYNEQFF
TRBV7-2	TRBJ2-1	TRBD1	.	TGTGCCAGCAGCTTAGGGGGACAGCCTCAATACAATGAGCAGTTCTTC	CASSLGGQPQYNEQFF
TRBV19	TRBJ2-6	.	.	TGTGCCAGTAGTATAGTAAGGTGGGTCAGCGCATCCTCTGGGGCCAACGTCCTGACTTTC	CASSIVRWVSASSGANVLTF
TRBV13	TRBJ2-7	.	.	TGTGCCAGCAGCCTCGACACTGGCTACGAGCAGTACTTC	CASSLDTGYEQYF
TRBV6-5	TRBJ2-7	.	.	TGTGCCAGCAGTTACGATCCCCGACAGAGCTCCTACGAGCAGTACTTC	CASSYDPRQSSYEQYF
TRBV27	TRBJ2-7	TRBD2	.	TGTGCCAGCAGTTGGAGATGGGGGGGGAGCTCCTACGAGCAGTACTTC	CASSWRWGGSSYEQYF
TRBV9	TRBJ2-2	TRBD2	many	TGTGCCAGCAGCCCCCAGACTAGCGGGTGGACCGGGGAGCTGTTTTTT	CASSPQTSGWTGELFF
TRBV14	TRBJ1-1	.	.	TGTGCCAGCAGCCAAGTAGGAGGAAGGAAGAACACTGAAGCTTTCTTT	CASSQVGGRKNTEAFF
TRBV6-5	TRBJ1-1	TRBD1	.	TGTGCCAGCAGTTACCAGGACAGGGGGCACGAAGCTTTCTTT	CASSYQDRGHEAFF
TRBV6-5	TRBJ2-6	.	.	TGTGCCAGCAATCGAGGGGGCTCTGGGGCCAACGTCCTGACTTTC	CASNRGGSGANVLTF
TRBV6-5	TRBJ1-1	TRBD1	.	TGTGCCAGCAGTCCAAGGACAGGGCAGACTGAAGCTTTCTTT	CASSPRTGQTEAFF